The rows below give T cell receptor beta chains drawn from one sample of a study of brain T cells in children with intractable seizures. Libraries were prepared by immunoSEQ multiplex PCR; TCRdb keeps only in-frame clonotypes and omits some of them. Here the sample spans under 150,000 clones, roughly 92% being singletons. The specimen was peripheral blood, collected at surgery. Every receptor here comes from a boy younger than two with hemimegalencephaly and intractable seizures. CDR3s include the opening cysteine and the closing phenylalanine or tryptophan. D genes are given only for firm matches. Size tells how often a clone was seen (once, few, many) or the class of an expanded clone, and some rows leave it out.

d_gene | abundance | j_gene | v_gene | CDR3aa | CDR3nt
- | - | TRBJ2-7 | TRBV27 | CASSSTPSFREQYF | TGTGCCAGCAGTTCAACACCCTCCTTTCGAGAGCAGTACTTC
TRBD2 | - | TRBJ2-5 | TRBV7-9 | CASSLVTGGGFTQETQYF | TGTGCCAGCAGCTTAGTGACGGGAGGGGGTTTTACTCAAGAGACCCAGTACTTC
TRBD2 | once | TRBJ2-7 | TRBV6-5 | CASSYRGGGGYEQYF | TGTGCCAGCAGTTACCGGGGGGGAGGGGGCTACGAGCAGTACTTC
- | few | TRBJ2-7 | TRBV4-1 | CASSQDPGGSSYEQYF | TGCGCCAGCAGCCAAGATCCAGGGGGGAGCTCCTACGAGCAGTACTTC
- | - | TRBJ1-2 | TRBV10-3 | CAITPGGYGYTF | TGTGCCATCACCCCGGGGGGGTATGGCTACACCTTC
- | once | TRBJ2-5 | TRBV5-4 | CASSFYGHQETQYF | TGTGCCAGCAGCTTCTACGGGCACCAAGAGACCCAGTACTTC
- | - | TRBJ2-7 | TRBV28 | CASSLRDRVF | TGTGCCAGCAGTTTACGGGACCGGGTTTTC
- | - | TRBJ2-5 | TRBV5-1 | CASRQGQETQYF | TGCGCCAGCCGGCAGGGCCAAGAGACCCAGTACTTC
TRBD2 | once | TRBJ2-7 | TRBV6-6 | CASSKGTSGHPYEQYF | TGTGCCAGCAGTAAAGGGACTAGCGGGCACCCCTACGAGCAGTACTTC
- | once | TRBJ1-2 | TRBV7-9 | CASSRRFGDIYGYTF | TGTGCCAGCAGCCGACGGTTCGGGGATATCTATGGCTACACCTTC
- | - | TRBJ2-1 | TRBV24-1 | CATSDPGPYNEQFF | TGTGCCACCAGTGACCCGGGACCTTACAATGAGCAGTTCTTC
- | - | TRBJ2-7 | TRBV28 | CASSSGAPLYEQYF | TGTGCCAGCAGCTCAGGGGCGCCCCTTTACGAGCAGTACTTC
TRBD1 | - | TRBJ2-7 | TRBV19 | CASSMGTGGYEQYF | TGTGCCAGTAGTATGGGGACAGGGGGCTACGAGCAGTACTTC
TRBD2 | - | TRBJ2-1 | TRBV11-2 | CASSSGGGRSWDNEQFF | TGTGCCAGCAGCTCGGGAGGAGGCCGCTCATGGGACAATGAGCAGTTCTTC
- | - | TRBJ1-2 | TRBV6-5 | CASNSLRWDGYTF | TGTGCCAGCAACTCCCTGAGGTGGGATGGCTACACCTTC
- | - | TRBJ1-1 | TRBV7-9 | CASSLGVAGGNTEAFF | TGTGCCAGCAGCTTAGGGGTAGCGGGGGGTAACACTGAAGCTTTCTTT
- | - | TRBJ2-7 | TRBV7-6 | CASSLVRGGGVYEQYF | TGTGCCAGCAGCTTAGTAAGAGGAGGAGGGGTCTACGAGCAGTACTTC
- | - | TRBJ2-7 | TRBV5-1 | CARETRHDFKSPSYEQYF | TGCGCCAGGGAGACTAGGCACGACTTTAAATCCCCCTCCTACGAGCAGTACTTC
- | once | TRBJ2-1 | TRBV6-5 | CASSYREAGYEQFF | TGTGCCAGCAGTTACAGGGAGGCAGGCTATGAGCAGTTCTTC
- | - | TRBJ2-7 | TRBV28 | CASSSPNVIGEQYF | TGTGCCAGCAGCTCCCCTAATGTGATTGGTGAGCAGTACTTC
TRBD2 | - | TRBJ2-3 | TRBV2 | CASRSGGGDTQYF | TGTGCCAGCAGGAGCGGCGGGGGGGATACGCAGTATTTT
- | - | TRBJ2-3 | TRBV5-4 | CASSLSARTTDTQYF | TGTGCCAGCAGCTTGAGCGCCCGAACCACAGATACGCAGTATTTT
- | once | TRBJ2-3 | TRBV4-1 | CASSQDPRDSSSTDTQYF | TGCGCCAGCAGCCAAGACCCGCGGGACTCATCTAGCACAGATACGCAGTATTTT
TRBD2 | - | TRBJ2-7 | TRBV6-5 | CASRGLARPSYEQYF | TGTGCCAGCAGGGGACTAGCGCGACCCTCCTACGAGCAGTACTTC
TRBD2 | - | TRBJ2-7 | TRBV3-1/TRBV3-2 | CASSQPGLVADEQYF | TGTGCCAGCAGCCAACCGGGACTAGTCGCCGACGAGCAGTACTTC
- | - | TRBJ1-5 | TRBV4-3 | CASSPRLTAGNQPQHF | TGCGCCAGCAGTCCAAGATTGACGGCAGGGAATCAGCCCCAGCATTTT
TRBD2 | - | TRBJ2-7 | TRBV20-1 | CSASSSGKWYEQYF | TGCAGTGCTAGTTCAAGCGGGAAATGGTACGAGCAGTACTTC
TRBD1 | - | TRBJ1-6 | TRBV19 | CASSDFHWGTDNSPLHF | TGTGCCAGTAGTGACTTTCACTGGGGGACAGATAATTCACCCCTCCACTTT
- | - | TRBJ2-5 | TRBV7-6 | CASSLAWQETQYF | TGTGCCAGCAGCTTAGCGTGGCAAGAGACCCAGTACTTC
- | - | TRBJ1-3 | TRBV6-5 | CASADRASGNTIYF | TGTGCCAGCGCGGACAGAGCCTCTGGAAACACCATATATTTT
- | - | TRBJ2-2 | TRBV5-1 | CASSDVRDGELFF | TGCGCCAGCAGCGATGTGAGGGACGGGGAGCTGTTTTTT
TRBD2 | - | TRBJ2-5 | TRBV5-3 | CARSGEGSGRAPETQYF | TGTGCCAGAAGCGGGGAGGGGAGCGGGAGGGCCCCAGAGACCCAGTACTTC
- | - | TRBJ2-1 | TRBV7-3 | CASSLTSGFGGPYNEQFF | TGTGCCAGCAGCTTAACTTCGGGGTTTGGCGGACCCTACAATGAGCAGTTCTTC
TRBD2 | - | TRBJ2-1 | TRBV11-3 | CASSLWLAGDRDNEQFF | TGTGCCAGCAGCTTATGGCTAGCGGGTGATAGGGACAATGAGCAGTTCTTC
- | - | TRBJ2-5 | TRBV12-3/TRBV12-4 | CASSPLGETQYF | TGTGCCAGCAGTCCCCTGGGAGAGACCCAGTACTTC
TRBD2 | - | TRBJ2-7 | TRBV3-1/TRBV3-2 | CASSQTSGNFRTYF | TGTGCCAGCAGCCAAACTAGCGGGAATTTTAGGACGTACTTC
- | once | TRBJ1-2 | TRBV27 | CASSLSSPNYGYTF | TGTGCCAGCAGTTTATCCAGTCCTAACTATGGCTACACCTTC
- | - | TRBJ2-3 | TRBV5-6 | CASSSVLGRQYF | TGTGCCAGCAGCTCAGTACTGGGTCGGCAGTATTTT
TRBD1 | - | TRBJ1-5 | TRBV14 | CASSQGVGTGGNQPQHF | TGTGCCAGCAGCCAAGGGGTCGGGACAGGGGGCAATCAGCCCCAGCATTTT
TRBD1 | - | TRBJ1-4 | TRBV29-1 | CSVESRGTGTWKLFF | TGCAGCGTTGAATCAAGGGGGACAGGGACTTGGAAACTGTTTTTT
TRBD1 | - | TRBJ1-1 | TRBV7-2 | CASSLGTGRTEAFF | TGTGCCAGCAGCTTAGGGACAGGGAGGACTGAAGCTTTCTTT
- | - | TRBJ2-5 | TRBV4-2 | CASSQESRGEETQYF | TGTGCCAGCAGCCAAGAGTCCAGGGGAGAAGAGACCCAGTACTTC
TRBD1 | - | TRBJ1-1 | TRBV5-4 | CASSPMTGAEAFF | TGTGCCAGCAGCCCGATGACAGGGGCTGAAGCTTTCTTT
- | - | TRBJ2-7 | TRBV10-2 | CASSEAMAGIYEQYF | TGCGCCAGCAGTGAGGCGATGGCGGGGATCTACGAGCAGTACTTC
- | - | TRBJ2-5 | TRBV6-6 | CASSYQAEQETQYF | TGTGCCAGCAGTTACCAGGCAGAGCAAGAGACCCAGTACTTC
TRBD2 | - | TRBJ2-1 | TRBV3-1/TRBV3-2 | CASSLLSGRVGYNEQFF | TGTGCCAGCAGCCTTCTTAGCGGGAGGGTAGGCTACAATGAGCAGTTCTTC
- | - | TRBJ1-2 | TRBV3-1/TRBV3-2 | CASSDGGYGYTF | TGTGCCAGCAGCGACGGGGGCTATGGCTACACCTTC
- | few | TRBJ2-3 | TRBV6-1 | CASSEASWGDTQYF | TGTGCCAGCAGTGAAGCTAGCTGGGGAGATACGCAGTATTTT
- | - | TRBJ1-5 | TRBV5-1 | CASSPDRSQGPQHF | TGCGCCAGCAGCCCCGACAGGTCCCAAGGGCCCCAGCATTTT
TRBD2 | once | TRBJ2-1 | TRBV28 | CASSLGGRAVNEQFF | TGTGCCAGCAGTTTAGGCGGGAGGGCTGTCAATGAGCAGTTCTTC
- | - | TRBJ2-1 | TRBV7-9 | CASSYNRTRATMKQFF | TGTGCCAGCAGCTATAACCGGACTCGTGCTACAATGAAGCAGTTCTTC
- | - | TRBJ1-6 | TRBV2 | CAGRWGMWDSPLHF | TGTGCCGGGCGGTGGGGAATGTGGGATTCACCCCTCCACTTT
TRBD2 | - | TRBJ2-5 | TRBV3-1/TRBV3-2 | CASSQEHGLAGVEETQYF | TGTGCCAGCAGCCAAGAACACGGGCTAGCGGGAGTGGAAGAGACCCAGTACTTC
- | - | TRBJ2-7 | TRBV28 | CASSLLALEQYF | TGTGCCAGCAGTTTATTAGCACTGGAGCAGTACTTC
- | - | TRBJ2-7 | TRBV14 | CASSRITGYEQYF | TGTGCCAGCAGCCGCATAACAGGCTACGAGCAGTACTTC
TRBD1 | - | TRBJ1-2 | TRBV27 | CASSSYRGGPLGYTF | TGTGCCAGCAGTTCCTACAGGGGGGGGCCCCTTGGCTACACCTTC
- | - | TRBJ1-6 | TRBV4-3 | CASSQVPKGPYYNSPLHF | TGCGCCAGCAGCCAAGTTCCGAAGGGGCCCTACTATAATTCACCCCTCCACTTT